One and the same sample provided the 11 T cell receptor beta chains below, sequenced in a study of blood T cell repertoires in COVID-19. Sequenced by immunoSEQ multiplex PCR; TCRdb stores in-frame clones only, minus some. The table shows a few hundred thousand clones, with roughly 90% occurring only once. Sample: PBMCs or T cells enriched from blood (not recorded which). These receptors were obtained from a woman aged 30 to 39 who had recovered from COVID-19.

The chain uses TRBV28 and TRBJ1-1; weak D call: TRBD1 (6 bases). Trimming stripped 6 bases from V and 9 bases from J, with 20 bases between. The CDR3 spans 14 residues. The germline V gene has CDR1 MDHEN and CDR2 SYDVKM. The CDR3 loop reads CASRTEGGDIKAFF. CDR3 coding DNA: TGTGCCAGCAGAACCGAGGGGGGGGATATAAAAGCTTTCTTT.

The chain couples TRBV27 to TRBJ2-1; possibly TRBD1 for D (7 bases). Trimming removed 1 base at V and 7 bases at J, with 17 bases between. The CDR3 has 16 residues. Germline CDR1 reads MNHEY; CDR2 reads SMNVEV (reference sequence). In nucleotides, the CDR3 is TGTGCCAGCAGTTTATGGGCAGGGGGAGGCGGGAATGAGCAGTTCTTC. This sequence encodes CASSLWAGGGGNEQFF.

The chain has TRBV4-2 and TRBJ1-6; D is undetermined. CDR1 LGHNA and CDR2 YNFKEQ come from the germline V gene. V was cut by 3 bases and J by 10 bases, with 19 bases left in between. This CDR3 spans 16 amino acids. In DNA, the CDR3 is TGTGCCAGCAGCCAGTTGGGGTCCCGAGGGCAATCACCCCTCCACTTT. This encodes CASSQLGSRGQSPLHF.

The CDR3 loop is CASSSAAGVPGELFF. The CDR3 DNA sequence: TGTGCCAGCAGTTCGGCAGCGGGGGTACCCGGGGAGCTGTTTTTT. The chain links TRBV6-5 to TRBJ2-2, with 8 bases that match TRBD2. The V segment lost 4 bases and the J segment 6 bases; nucleotides outside the gene matches: 7. CDR1 is MNHEY and CDR2 is SVGAGI in the germline V gene. This CDR3 region has 15 residues.

The chain joins TRBV19 to TRBJ2-1, with 8 bases aligning to TRBD2. CDR3 size: 17 residues. The V segment lost 3 bases and the J segment 8 bases; nucleotides outside the gene matches: 15. Looked up from germline, CDR1 is LNHDA and CDR2 is SQIVND (reference sequence). As DNA, the CDR3 is TGTGCCAGTAGTATCCCGAAGCGGGGGAGATCGCTCGATGAGCAGTTCTTC. It is translated as CASSIPKRGRSLDEQFF. The full variable domain, its missing parts supplied by reference TRBV19 and TRBJ2-1, is DGGITQSPKYLFRKEGQNVTLSCEQNLNHDAMYWYRQDPGQGLRLIYYSQIVNDFQKGDIAEGYSVSREKKESFPLTVTSAQKNPTAFYLCASSIPKRGRSLDEQFFGPGTRLTVL.

This chain uses TRBV27 with TRBJ1-2; TRBD1 matches at 9 bases. J gave up 7 bases and V 6 bases, and 9 bases lay outside the gene matches. This CDR3 is built from 14 residues. The germline V gene has CDR1 MNHEY and CDR2 SMNVEV (reference sequence). The DNA of the CDR3 is TGTGCCAGCAGGGACGCCGGGACAGGGTCTGGCTACACCTTC. Protein sequence: CASRDAGTGSGYTF.

The chain recombines TRBV12-3 or TRBV12-4 with TRBJ1-4; D possibly corresponds to TRBD1 (6 bases). V lost 5 bases and J 8 bases, leaving 9 bases between the germline ends. The CDR3 is 12 residues long. The CDR3 is CASSNQGEKLFF. The CDR3, as DNA: TGTGCCAGCAGTAATCAGGGGGAAAAACTGTTTTTT.

V usage is TRBV2 and J usage is TRBJ2-5, with TRBD2 matching 9 bases. CDR3 length equals 15 residues. The junction had 8 bases not matched to a gene; V was cut back by 7 bases and J by 2 bases. Germline CDR1 is SNHLY and CDR2 is FYNNEI. CDR3 nucleotides: TGTGCCAGCACCCGAGAGCTAGCGGGACAAGAGACCCAGTACTTC. It codes for CASTRELAGQETQYF. Complete variable domain (other parts from reference TRBV2 and TRBJ2-5): EPEVTQTPSHQVTQMGQEVILRCVPISNHLYFYWYRQILGQKVEFLVSFYNNEISEKSEIFDDQFSVERPDGSNFTLKIRSTKLEDSAMYFCASTRELAGQETQYFGPGTRLLVL.

The V and J genes are TRBV19 and TRBJ1-2; D perhaps matches TRBD1 (6 bases). V lost 3 bases, J lost 7 bases, and 15 bases lay in between. Germline CDR1 LNHDA, CDR2 SQIVND (reference sequence). CDR3 size: 14 residues. This CDR3 is CASSMGHLRGGYTF. The CDR3 coding sequence is TGTGCCAGTAGTATGGGACATCTTAGGGGTGGCTACACCTTC.

V gene TRBV21-1 combines with J gene TRBJ1-6. TRBV21-1 is a documented pseudogene. This CDR3 region has 16 residues. As DNA, the CDR3 is TGTGCCAGCAGCAGGACTGGACGGGGAGGGAGGTCACCCCTCCACTTT. It encodes CASSRTGRGGRSPLHF.

The genes are TRBV5-1 and TRBJ1-2, with D possibly TRBD1 on 6 matching bases. Between the trimmed V and J ends, which lost 2 bases and 0 bases, there was a span of 8 bases. The CDR3 length is 14 residues. Looked up from germline, CDR1 is SGHRS and CDR2 is YFSETQ. The CDR3: CASSFGQTNYGYTF. CDR3 coding DNA: TGCGCCAGCAGCTTTGGACAGACTAACTATGGCTACACCTTC.